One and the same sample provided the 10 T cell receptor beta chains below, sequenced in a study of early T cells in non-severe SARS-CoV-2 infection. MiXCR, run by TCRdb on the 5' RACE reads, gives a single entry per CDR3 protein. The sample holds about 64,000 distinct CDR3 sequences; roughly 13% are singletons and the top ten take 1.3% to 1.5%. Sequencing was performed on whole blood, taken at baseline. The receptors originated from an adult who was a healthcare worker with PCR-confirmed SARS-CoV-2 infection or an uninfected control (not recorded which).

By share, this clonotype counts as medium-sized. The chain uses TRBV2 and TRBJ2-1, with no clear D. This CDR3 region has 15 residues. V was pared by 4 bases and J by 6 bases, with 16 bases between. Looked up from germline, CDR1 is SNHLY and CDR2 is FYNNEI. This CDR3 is CASSGPGSVSNEQFF. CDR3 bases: TGTGCCAGCAGTGGGCCAGGCTCGGTGAGCAATGAGCAGTTCTTC.

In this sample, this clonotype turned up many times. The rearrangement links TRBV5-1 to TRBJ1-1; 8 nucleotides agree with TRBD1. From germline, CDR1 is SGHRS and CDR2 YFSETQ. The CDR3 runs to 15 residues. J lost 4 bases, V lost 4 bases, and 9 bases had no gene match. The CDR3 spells CASSLRQGTSTEAFF. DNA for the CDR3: TGCGCCAGCAGCCTCCGACAGGGGACGAGCACTGAAGCTTTCTTT.

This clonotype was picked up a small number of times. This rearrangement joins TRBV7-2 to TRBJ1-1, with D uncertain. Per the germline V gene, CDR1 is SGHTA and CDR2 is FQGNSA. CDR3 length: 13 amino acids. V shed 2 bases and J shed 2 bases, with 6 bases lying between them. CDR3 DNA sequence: TGTGCCAGCAGCTTAATGTACAACACTGAAGCTTTCTTT. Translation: CASSLMYNTEAFF.

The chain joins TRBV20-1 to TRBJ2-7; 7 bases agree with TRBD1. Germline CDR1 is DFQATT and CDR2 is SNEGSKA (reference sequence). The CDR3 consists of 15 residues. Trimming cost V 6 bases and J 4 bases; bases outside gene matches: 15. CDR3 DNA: TGCAGTGCCGCCAATTTACAGGGGCTTGGGTACGAGCAGTACTTC. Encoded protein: CSAANLQGLGYEQYF.

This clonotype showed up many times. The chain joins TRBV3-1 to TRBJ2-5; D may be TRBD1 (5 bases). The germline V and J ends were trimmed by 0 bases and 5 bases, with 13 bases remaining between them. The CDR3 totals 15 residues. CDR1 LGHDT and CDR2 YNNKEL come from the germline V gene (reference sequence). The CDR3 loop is CASSQEGPADETQYF. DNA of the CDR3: TGTGCCAGCAGCCAAGAGGGGCCCGCTGACGAGACCCAGTACTTC.

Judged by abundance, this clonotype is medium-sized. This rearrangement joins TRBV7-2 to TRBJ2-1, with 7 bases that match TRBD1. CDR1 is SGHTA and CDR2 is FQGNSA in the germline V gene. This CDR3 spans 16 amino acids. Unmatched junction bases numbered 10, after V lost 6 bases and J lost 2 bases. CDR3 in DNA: TGTGCCAGCAGACAAGACAGGGAAGAAACCTACAATGAGCAGTTCTTC. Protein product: CASRQDREETYNEQFF.

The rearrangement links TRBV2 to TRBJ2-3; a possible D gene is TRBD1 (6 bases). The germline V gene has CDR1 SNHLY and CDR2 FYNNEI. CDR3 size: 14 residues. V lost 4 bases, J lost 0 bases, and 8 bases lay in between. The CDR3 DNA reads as TGTGCCAGCAGTGGACAGGTTAGCACAGATACGCAGTATTTT. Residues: CASSGQVSTDTQYF.

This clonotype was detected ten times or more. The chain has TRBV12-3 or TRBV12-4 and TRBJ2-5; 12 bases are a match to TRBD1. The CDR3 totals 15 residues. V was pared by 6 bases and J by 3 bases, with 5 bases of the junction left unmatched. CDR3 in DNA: TGTGCCAGCAGGTCCGGGACAGGGGGCAAAGAGACCCAGTACTTC. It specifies CASRSGTGGKETQYF.

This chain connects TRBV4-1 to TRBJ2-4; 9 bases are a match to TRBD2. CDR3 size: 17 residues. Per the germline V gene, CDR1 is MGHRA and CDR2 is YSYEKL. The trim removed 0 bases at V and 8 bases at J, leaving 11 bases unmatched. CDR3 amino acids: CASSQEGTSPLGDIQYF. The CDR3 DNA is TGCGCCAGCAGCCAAGAGGGGACTAGCCCTCTGGGGGACATTCAGTACTTC.

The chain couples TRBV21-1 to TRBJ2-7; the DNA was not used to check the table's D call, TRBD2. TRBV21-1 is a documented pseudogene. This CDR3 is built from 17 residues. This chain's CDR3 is CASSSPGLAGVAGEQYF. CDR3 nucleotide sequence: TGTGCCAGCAGCTCACCGGGACTAGCGGGAGTAGCTGGAGAGCAGTACTTC.